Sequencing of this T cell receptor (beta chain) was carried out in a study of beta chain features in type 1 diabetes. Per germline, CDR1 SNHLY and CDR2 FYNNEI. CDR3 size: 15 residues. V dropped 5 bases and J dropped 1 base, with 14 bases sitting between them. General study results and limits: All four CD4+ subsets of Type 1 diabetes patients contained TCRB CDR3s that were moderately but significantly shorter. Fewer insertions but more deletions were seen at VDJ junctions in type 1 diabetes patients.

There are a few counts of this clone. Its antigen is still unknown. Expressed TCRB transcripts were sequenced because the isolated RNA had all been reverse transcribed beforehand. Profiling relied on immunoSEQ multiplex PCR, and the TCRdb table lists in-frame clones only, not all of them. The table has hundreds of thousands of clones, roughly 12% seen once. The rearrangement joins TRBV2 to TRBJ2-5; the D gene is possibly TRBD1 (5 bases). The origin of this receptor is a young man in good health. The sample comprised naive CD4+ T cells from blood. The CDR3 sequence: CASSRTPDLQETQYF. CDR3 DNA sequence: TGTGCCAGCAGTCGGACACCGGACCTCCAAGAGACCCAGTACTTC.